This entry lists 22 T cell receptor beta chains sequenced from one sample in a study of a mutant IDH1 vaccine in newly diagnosed glioma. The antigens these receptors bind are not known. Time point indicated: week 35, safety follow-up. The content of each vaccine dose was 300 ug of mutant IDH1 20-mer peptide, and topical imiquimod accompanied it. Only in-frame clones appear in the TCRdb table, and some are missing; sequencing was by immunoSEQ multiplex PCR. The sample has some 61,000 clones, around 82% seen once. Source: PBMCs, taken from a glioma patient whose treatment included an IDH1 peptide vaccine. Receptors were obtained from a man between 18 and 29 years old with glioma.

The chain is built from TRBV6-4 and TRBJ1-2; possibly TRBD1 for D (5 bases). The CDR3 sequence is 17 residues long. V lost 6 bases, J lost 8 bases, and 28 bases lay in between. Germline V gene sequence: CDR1 MRHNA, CDR2 SNTAGT. The CDR3 reads CASSPEMGLGPSIGYTF. The CDR3 DNA sequence: TGTGCCAGCAGCCCGGAAATGGGACTAGGACCTTCTATAGGCTACACCTTC.

The chain employs TRBV27 and TRBJ1-1; D is perhaps TRBD1 (6 bases). Between the trimmed V and J ends, which lost 2 bases and 5 bases, there was a span of 12 bases. The CDR3 runs to 14 residues. Germline V gene lookup returns CDR1 MNHEY and CDR2 SMNVEV (reference sequence). CDR3 amino acids: CASSLGGGRTEAFF. For the CDR3, the DNA is TGTGCCAGCAGTTTAGGTGGGGGGCGGACTGAAGCTTTCTTT.

The V and J genes are TRBV18 and TRBJ1-4, with D tentatively TRBD1 (5 bases). Germline CDR1 reads KGHSH; CDR2 reads LQKENI. CDR3 length: 16 residues. V shed 4 bases and J shed 3 bases, with 15 bases lying between them. Here the CDR3 reads CASSQNQKGSNEKLFF. Here the CDR3 DNA reads TGTGCCAGCTCACAGAATCAAAAGGGGTCTAATGAAAAACTGTTTTTT.

This chain links TRBV18 with TRBJ1-2; no firm D call. This CDR3 spans 15 amino acids. The V gene lost 4 bases and the J gene lost 4 bases, with 16 bases spanning the gap. CDR1 is KGHSH and CDR2 is LQKENI in the germline V gene. The CDR3 region is CASSRTQGGLYGYTF. In DNA form, the CDR3 reads TGTGCCAGCTCACGGACCCAAGGCGGACTCTATGGCTACACCTTC.

CDR3 sequence reads: CASSQDKTGHMEKLFF. CDR3 nucleotide sequence: TGTGCCAGCAGCCAAGATAAGACAGGGCATATGGAAAAACTGTTTTTT. V and J are TRBV4-2 and TRBJ1-4, with TRBD1 matching 7 bases. J was trimmed by 8 bases and V by 0 bases; bases with no gene match: 9. The length of the CDR3 is 16 residues. Per germline, CDR1 LGHNA and CDR2 YNFKEQ.

This chain joins TRBV7-2 and TRBJ2-7, with 13 positions matching TRBD2. CDR1 SGHTA and CDR2 FQGNSA come from the germline V gene. The trim removed 3 bases at V and 6 bases at J, leaving 8 bases unmatched. There are 16 residues in the CDR3. The CDR3 region is CASSFRTSGRGSEQYF. The CDR3 DNA is TGTGCCAGCAGCTTCAGGACTAGCGGGAGAGGGAGCGAGCAGTACTTC.

The chain has TRBV7-9 and TRBJ1-3; 7 nucleotides align to TRBD1. The CDR3 consists of 15 residues. Germline V gives CDR1 SEHNR, CDR2 FQNEAQ (reference sequence). With V trimmed by 3 bases and J by 4 bases, 6 bases remained unmatched. The DNA of the CDR3 is TGTGCCAGCAGCTTTTCGGGACAGCCGGGAAACACCATATATTTT. It specifies CASSFSGQPGNTIYF.

J is TRBJ1-5 and V is TRBV6-1, with TRBD1 matching 9 bases. This CDR3 comprises 15 residues. J gave up 6 bases and V 3 bases, and 6 bases lay outside the gene matches. CDR1 is MNHNS, CDR2 SASEGT, per germline. CDR3 amino acids: CASSEGQGWGQPQHF. CDR3 DNA sequence: TGTGCCAGCAGTGAGGGACAGGGATGGGGTCAGCCCCAGCATTTT.

The chain couples TRBV21-1 to TRBJ1-4. TRBV21-1 is assigned pseudogene status. The CDR3 loop spans 16 amino acids. DNA of the CDR3: TGTGCCAGCAGCCTCCGGGGGAGACCAACTAATGAAAAACTGTTTTTT. This translates into CASSLRGRPTNEKLFF.

CDR3 region: CASSPKTGLGEAFF. In DNA, the CDR3 is TGTGCCAGCAGTCCTAAAACAGGGTTAGGTGAAGCTTTCTTT. The gene calls are TRBV13 and TRBJ1-1; D possibly corresponds to TRBD1 (6 bases). The V and J ends lost 6 bases and 7 bases respectively, with 18 bases between them. Germline values: CDR1 PRHDT, CDR2 FYEKMQ (reference sequence). The CDR3 has 14 residues.

This CDR3 is CASSDRGVWSPLHF. The CDR3, as DNA: TGTGCCAGCTCCGACAGGGGAGTTTGGTCACCCCTCCACTTT. The chain uses TRBV27 and TRBJ1-6, with 8 bases matching TRBD1. The CDR3 length is 14 residues. The germline gives CDR1 MNHEY, CDR2 SMNVEV (reference sequence). Unmatched junction bases numbered 10, after V lost 8 bases and J lost 10 bases.

The CDR3, as DNA: TGTGCCAGCAGTTGGGCGGCGAACACTGAAGCTTTCTTT. Translated: CASSWAANTEAFF. The V call is TRBV27, the J call TRBJ1-1; no firm D call. The CDR3 consists of 13 residues. The germline CDR1 and CDR2 sequences are MNHEY and SMNVEV (reference sequence). Trimming pared 4 bases from V and 1 base from J, leaving 7 bases between.

The V and J genes are TRBV5-4 and TRBJ2-5; D uncertain. Germline loops: CDR1 SGHNT, CDR2 YYREEE (reference sequence). The CDR3 is made up of 14 amino acids. V shed 1 base and J shed 1 base, with 8 bases lying between them. CDR3 nucleotides: TGTGCCAGCAGCTTGCCGGCTACCCAAGAGACCCAGTACTTC. It specifies CASSLPATQETQYF.

This chain connects TRBV4-1 to TRBJ1-4; perhaps TRBD1 as D (5 bases). This CDR3 region has 14 residues. Germline V CDR1 and CDR2: MGHRA, YSYEKL. The V and J ends lost 0 bases and 8 bases respectively, with 10 bases between them. Here the CDR3 DNA reads TGCGCCAGCAGCCAAGAGGCAGGGAGGGAAAAACTGTTTTTT. It is translated as CASSQEAGREKLFF.

This chain connects TRBV9 to TRBJ1-1; D might be TRBD1 (6 bases). The CDR3 contains 17 residues. The germline V gene encodes CDR1 SGDLS and CDR2 YYNGEE. V was clipped by 2 bases and J by 4 bases, with 21 bases between them. The CDR3 DNA reads TGTGCCAGCAGCGTCAATCGGGGGGGGCCCTCGGGCACTGAAGCTTTCTTT. It encodes CASSVNRGGPSGTEAFF.

CDR3 sequence (DNA): TGTGCCTGGAGTGTCCCCACAGCCAGGAATACGCAGTATTTT. Translating it yields CAWSVPTARNTQYF. The rearrangement joins TRBV30 to TRBJ2-3; D remains ambiguous. CDR1 and CDR2 from the germline V gene are GTSNPN and SVGIG (reference sequence). V gave up 0 bases and J gave up 7 bases, with 14 bases separating them. There are 14 residues in the CDR3. Full variable domain (outside the CDR3, taken from reference TRBV30 and TRBJ2-3): SQTIHQWPATLVQPVGSPLSLECTVEGTSNPNLYWYRQAAGRGLQLLFYSVGIGQISSEVPQNLSASRPQDRQFILSSKKLLLSDSGFYLCAWSVPTARNTQYFGPGTRLTVL.

There are a few counts of this clone. At one of its ends the junction is not consistent with the germline gene, which may arise from a read error. The chain uses TRBV7-7 and TRBJ2-2; D unclear. CDR1 and CDR2 from the germline V gene are SSHAT and FNYEAQ (reference sequence). The CDR3 length is 13 residues. CDR3: CASSLAMVGELFF. Written as DNA, the CDR3 is TGTGCTAGCAGCCTTGCGATGGTCGGGGAGCTGTTTTTT. The full variable domain, completed using reference TRBV7-7 and TRBJ2-2, is GAGVSQSPRYKVTKRGQDVTLRCDPISSHATLYWYQQALGQGPEFLTYFNYEAQPDKSGLPSDRFSAERPEGSISTLTIQRTEQRDSAMYRCASSLAMVGELFFGEGSRLTVL.

The rearrangement joins TRBV6-6 to TRBJ2-5; D is undetermined. CDR1 MNHNY and CDR2 SVGAGI come from the germline V gene (reference sequence). Trimming removed 5 bases from V and 11 bases from J, with 12 bases in between. There are 11 residues in the CDR3. The CDR3 is CASSDRAEQYF. In DNA form, the CDR3 reads TGTGCCAGCAGTGACCGGGCGGAGCAGTACTTC.

The chain couples TRBV7-2 to TRBJ2-7; 10 bases map to TRBD2. The CDR3 loop spans 15 amino acids. V lost 5 bases to trimming and J lost 6 bases; unmatched junction nucleotides: 10. CDR1 and CDR2 (germline): SGHTA, FQGNSA. For the CDR3, the DNA is TGTGCCAGCAGCGCACTAGCGGGATGGGCCGGCGAGCAGTACTTC. Translated, it gives CASSALAGWAGEQYF.

This chain links TRBV29-1 with TRBJ1-1; tentative D call: TRBD1 (5 bases). CDR1 is SQVTM and CDR2 is ANQGSEA in the germline V gene. The CDR3 has 12 amino acids. The V and J ends lost 6 bases and 8 bases respectively, with 16 bases between them. The CDR3 loop is CSVPGAGPEAFF. DNA of the CDR3: TGCAGCGTGCCCGGGGCCGGACCCGAAGCTTTCTTT.

V usage is TRBV7-2 and J usage is TRBJ1-2, with 8 bases identical to TRBD1. V lost 4 bases and J lost 3; bases outside the gene matches: 13. Germline-derived CDR1 and CDR2 are SGHTA and FQGNSA. This CDR3 has 17 residues. The CDR3 nucleotides read TGTGCCAGCAGCTCGACCGCGGCCCAGGGGGCATACTATGGCTACACCTTC. Its protein is CASSSTAAQGAYYGYTF. Based on the CDR3 plus reference TRBV7-2 and TRBJ1-2, the full variable domain is GAGVSQSPSNKVTEKGKDVELRCDPISGHTALYWYRQSLGQGLEFLIYFQGNSAPDKSGLPSDRFSAERTGGSVSTLTIQRTQQEDSAVYLCASSSTAAQGAYYGYTFGSGTRLTVV.

The chain combines TRBV6-6 with TRBJ1-2, with D unresolved. CDR1 and CDR2 from the germline V gene are MNHNY and SVGAGI (reference sequence). Trimming removed 0 bases from V and 4 bases from J, with 9 bases in between. This CDR3 is built from 14 residues. The CDR3 here is CASSYSGQTYGYTF. CDR3 DNA: TGTGCCAGCAGTTACTCCGGCCAAACCTATGGCTACACCTTC.